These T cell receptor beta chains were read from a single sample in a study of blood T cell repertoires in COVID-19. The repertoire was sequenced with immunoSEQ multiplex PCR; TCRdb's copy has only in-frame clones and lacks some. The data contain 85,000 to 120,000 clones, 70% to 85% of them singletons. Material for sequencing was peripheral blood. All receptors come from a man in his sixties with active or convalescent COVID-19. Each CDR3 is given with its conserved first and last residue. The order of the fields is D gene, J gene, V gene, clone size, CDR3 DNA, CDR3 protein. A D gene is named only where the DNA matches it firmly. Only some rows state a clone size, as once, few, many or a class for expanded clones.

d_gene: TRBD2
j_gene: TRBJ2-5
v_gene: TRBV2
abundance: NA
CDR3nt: TGTGCCAGCAGTAAAGTTCTAGCGGGAGGGCCCGAGGGAGAGACCCAGTACTTC
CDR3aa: CASSKVLAGGPEGETQYF

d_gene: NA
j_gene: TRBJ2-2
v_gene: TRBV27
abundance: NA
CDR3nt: TGTGCCAGCAGCCCGCTAGTCGGCGCGAACACCGGGGAGCTGTTTTTT
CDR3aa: CASSPLVGANTGELFF

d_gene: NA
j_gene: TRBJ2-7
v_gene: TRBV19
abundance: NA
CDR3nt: TGTGCCAGTAGTATGCAGGGGTCGGCAGGACGACAAAGCTACGAGCAGTACTTC
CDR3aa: CASSMQGSAGRQSYEQYF

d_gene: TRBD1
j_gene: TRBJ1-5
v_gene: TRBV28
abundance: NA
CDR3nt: TGTGCCAGCAGCATAGGACAGGGCGGCCTACATAGTGGCAATCAGCCCCAGCATTTT
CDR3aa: CASSIGQGGLHSGNQPQHF

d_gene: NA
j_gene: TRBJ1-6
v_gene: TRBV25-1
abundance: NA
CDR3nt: TGTGCCAGCAGTGAGGCAGGGCTAACTAATTCACCCCTCCACTTT
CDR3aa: CASSEAGLTNSPLHF

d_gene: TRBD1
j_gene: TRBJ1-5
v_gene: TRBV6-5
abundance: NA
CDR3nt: TGTGCCGGACAGGGGGCGGGCAATCAGCCCCAGCATTTT
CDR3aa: CAGQGAGNQPQHF

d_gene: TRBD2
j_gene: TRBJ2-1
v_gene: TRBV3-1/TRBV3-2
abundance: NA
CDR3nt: TGTGCCAGGCTCCCGGGACTAGCGGGAGTTGGGGACTACAATGAGCAGTTCTTC
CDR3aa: CARLPGLAGVGDYNEQFF

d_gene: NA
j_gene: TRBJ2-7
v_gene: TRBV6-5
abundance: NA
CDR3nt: TGTGCCAGCAGTACCAATAGCGCCTCCTACGAGCAGTACTTC
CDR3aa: CASSTNSASYEQYF

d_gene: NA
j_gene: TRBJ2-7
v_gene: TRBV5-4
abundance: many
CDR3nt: TGTGCCAGCAGCTTGGCGCCAGCCTACGAGCAGTACTTC
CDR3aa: CASSLAPAYEQYF

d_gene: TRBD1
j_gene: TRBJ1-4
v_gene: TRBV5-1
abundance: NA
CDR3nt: TGCGCCAGCAGTTCTAAGGGGGACAGGGGTGAAAAACTGTTTTTT
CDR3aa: CASSSKGDRGEKLFF

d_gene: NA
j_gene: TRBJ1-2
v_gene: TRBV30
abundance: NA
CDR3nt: TGTGCCTGGAGTGAAGACAGTCGCTACACCTTC
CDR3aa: CAWSEDSRYTF

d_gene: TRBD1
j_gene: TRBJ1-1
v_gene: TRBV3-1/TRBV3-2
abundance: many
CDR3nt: TGTGCCAGCAGCTTCCAGGGGGCCGGAGGAGGCACTGAAGCTTTCTTT
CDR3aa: CASSFQGAGGGTEAFF

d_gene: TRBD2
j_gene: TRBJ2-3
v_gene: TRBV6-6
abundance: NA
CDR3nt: TGTGCCAGCAGTTACGTGGCGGGAGGGCCGGGGGATACGCAGTATTTT
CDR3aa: CASSYVAGGPGDTQYF

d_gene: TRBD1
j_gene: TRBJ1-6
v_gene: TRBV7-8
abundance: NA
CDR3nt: TGTGCCAGCAGCCTACAGGGGGGAGATTCACCCCTCCACTTT
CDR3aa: CASSLQGGDSPLHF

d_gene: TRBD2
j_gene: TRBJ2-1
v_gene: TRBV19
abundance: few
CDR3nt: TGTGCCAGTAGTATAGCAGGGAGGGGTGAGCAGTTCTTC
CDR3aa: CASSIAGRGEQFF

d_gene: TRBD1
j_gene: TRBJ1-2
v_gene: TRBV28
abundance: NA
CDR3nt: TGTGCCAGCACCCGGACGGGCAGGGGGTTATATGGCTACACCTTC
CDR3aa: CASTRTGRGLYGYTF

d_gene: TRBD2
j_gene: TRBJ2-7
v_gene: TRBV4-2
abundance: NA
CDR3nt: TGTGCCAGCAGGCTACTAGCGGGTACATACGAGCAGTACTTC
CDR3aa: CASRLLAGTYEQYF

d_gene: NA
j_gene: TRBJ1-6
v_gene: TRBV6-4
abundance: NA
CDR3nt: TGTGCCAGCAGTGAGCACAACAATTCACCCCTCCACTTT
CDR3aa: CASSEHNNSPLHF

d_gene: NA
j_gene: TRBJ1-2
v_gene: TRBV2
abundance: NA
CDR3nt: TGTGCCAGCAGTAGTGAGAGGGCCGCCGGTGGCTACACCTTC
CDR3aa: CASSSERAAGGYTF

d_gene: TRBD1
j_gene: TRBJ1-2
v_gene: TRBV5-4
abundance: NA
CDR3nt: TGTGCCAGCAGGGGGACAGTTAACTATGGCTACACCTTC
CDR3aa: CASRGTVNYGYTF